The TCR beta chain under discussion was sequenced for a study of T cell responses to AZD1222 COVID-19 vaccine listed by TCRdb under 2021. With regard to the full study: Because spike-specific TCR depth and breadth did not differ between the two schedules, AZD1222 recipients who got a second dose at roughly 4 weeks were pooled with those who got a second dose at roughly 12 weeks. A total of about 230 trial participants underwent TCR sequencing, of whom 207 received two doses of AZD1222 and about 26 received two doses of the MenACWY control vaccine. Trial participants were enrolled into age subgroups of 18-55, 56-69 and 70-plus years, which contained approximately 150, 28 and 58 TCR-sequenced participants, respectively. Results the study describes overall, beyond this receptor: After two AZD1222 doses, spike-specific TCR breadth and depth were significantly higher than at day 0 and than in MenACWY recipients. Vaccine-associated CD4 TCRs spanned the whole spike protein, with dominant responses in regions 160-218 and 743-854. Conclusions about previously exposed vaccinees were limited because only six AZD1222 recipients were SARS-CoV-2 seropositive at baseline. No day 14 peak-response samples were available, so repertoires were characterized only after the peak T cell response. In the small 56-69-year group, the increase in depth fell short of significance, most likely because of low power. Nearly half of unique spike-specific TCRs reportedly recognized epitopes outside regions mutated in the B.1.351 and B.1.1.7 variants. Participants were mostly white British, with more females than males. The authors suggested clonal diversity may have been underestimated.

The CDR3 regions of human TCRbeta chains were analyzed by immunosequencing. Concerning the study's data processing: Repertoire TCRs were matched against a reference library of SARS-CoV-2-specific TCRs generated with the MIRA antigen-specificity platform. Breadth was defined as the fraction of unique TCRs that were SARS-CoV-2-associated. Depth was defined as the fraction of total T cells that were SARS-CoV-2-associated. Using the MIRA data, each spike-specific TCR was mapped to the spike region that the TCR reacts to and placed in a CD4 or CD8 class. Log10-transformed breadth and depth values were compared by one-way ANOVA with Sidak's multiple comparisons tests. TCRdb obtained this table from immuneACCESS and retained in-frame rearrangements with V and J assigned. These tables miss some clones; where compared with another copy, unresolved V genes account for less than half of the shortfall, and the remainder is unexplained. V and J calls and clone size follow that table, whereas D and trimming were derived from the DNA. This sample lists roughly 97,000 clones; about 91% were detected once. In total, the top ten clones hold under 20% of the sample.

Sequences SGHTA (CDR1) and FQGTGA (CDR2) are obtained from the germline V gene. The trim is 5 bases for V and 3 bases for J, with a gap of 17 bases between the germline ends. From the cysteine through the phenylalanine, the CDR3 covers 16 amino acids. Just the 48-base CDR3 DNA is kept, in frame starting at base 1. Concerning this clone itself: Its binding antigen is unknown. Base-call qualities are not available, and no considerably larger clone is one nucleotide away.

The time point label, read with the paper, signifies: baseline before first vaccination. Samples from vaccinated people were obtained from the UK trials COV001 and COV002, which included a single-blind randomized controlled phase 2/3 trial of AZD1222 (ChAdOx1 nCoV-19) in healthy adults. For TCRbeta chain sequencing, PBMC samples from trial participants were taken at day 0 and at day 28 after the second dose. The sample consisted of peripheral blood, taken on day 0 of AZD1222 vaccination. The source is an adult in good health. The V gene is TRBV7-3 and the J gene is TRBJ2-1; no D gene call is confident. CDR3 loop: CASSPRVQSDYNEQFF. The DNA reads as follows: TGTGCCAGCAGCCCACGTGTCCAGTCCGACTACAATGAGCAGTTCTTC. The CDR3, completed at both ends by the reference TRBV7-3 and TRBJ2-1 genes, gives the full variable domain GAGVSQTPSNKVTEKGKYVELRCDPISGHTALYWYRQSLGQGPEFLIYFQGTGAADDSGLPNDRFFAVRPEGSVSTLKIQRTERGDSAVYLCASSPRVQSDYNEQFFGPGTRLTVL.